At least ten counts were recorded for the clone carrying this T cell receptor (beta chain). The antigen is not known. The sample is drawn from a study of CD8 T cells in ankylosing spondylitis. General study findings and limits: Relatively scarce in peripheral blood, disease-linked clones were CD8+.

Making the TCR beta libraries involved quantitative 5'-RACE with molecular barcodes. TCRdb used MiXCR to reprocess the 5' RACE reads, holding one entry per CDR3 protein. The sample includes roughly 91,000 distinct CDR3 sequences, almost 8.5% of them seen just once. Germline CDR1 reads LGHNA; CDR2 reads YNFKEQ. The CDR3 extends over 17 amino acids. V dropped 5 bases and J dropped 2; count of bases not matched to a gene: 7. Specimen: blood, either unsorted or a sorted T cell fraction (not recorded which). This chain links TRBV4-2 with TRBJ2-6; 9 positions agree with TRBD1. The TCR sequence derives from a male donor with ankylosing spondylitis or in good health (not recorded which). The CDR3 region has the DNA TGTGCCAGCAGCACCACAGGGGGCGGGACTGGGGCCAACGTCCTGACTTTC. Translated, it gives CASSTTGGGTGANVLTF.